A single TCR beta chain is shown here with its context. The data derive from a study of radiotherapy plus CTLA-4 blockade in lung cancer. Method: immunoSEQ multiplex PCR; TCRdb's copy keeps in-frame clones and lacks some. Among roughly 88,000 clones listed, 83% were seen once. The CDR3 consists of 13 residues. V was pared by 7 bases and J by 7 bases, with 6 bases of the junction left unmatched. Per the germline V gene, CDR1 is MNHNS and CDR2 is SASEGT. This material consisted of peripheral blood, taken from a patient treated with radiotherapy plus ipilimumab. The sequence derives from a human donor with non-small cell lung cancer who had stable disease on radiotherapy plus ipilimumab. This rearrangement joins TRBV6-1 to TRBJ2-1; 8 bases agree with TRBD1. The CDR3 coding sequence is TGTGCCAGCACTAAGACAGGGGTGAATGAGCAGTTCTTC. As protein: CASTKTGVNEQFF.